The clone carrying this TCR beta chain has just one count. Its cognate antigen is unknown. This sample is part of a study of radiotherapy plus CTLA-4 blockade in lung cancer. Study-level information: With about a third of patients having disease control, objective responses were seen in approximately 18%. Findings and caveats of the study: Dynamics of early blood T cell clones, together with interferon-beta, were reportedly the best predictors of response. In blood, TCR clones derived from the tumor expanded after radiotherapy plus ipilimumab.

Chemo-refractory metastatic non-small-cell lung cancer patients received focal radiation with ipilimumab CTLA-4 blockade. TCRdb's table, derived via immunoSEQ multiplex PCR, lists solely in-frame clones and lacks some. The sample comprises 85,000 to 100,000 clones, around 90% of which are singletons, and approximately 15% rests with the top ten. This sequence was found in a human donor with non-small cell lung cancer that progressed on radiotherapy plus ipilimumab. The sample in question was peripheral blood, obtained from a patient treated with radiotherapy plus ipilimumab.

The CDR3 region has the DNA TGCGCCAGCAGCCAAAGTGGGAGGGGGCTGGACACTGAAGCTTTCTTT. It codes for CASSQSGRGLDTEAFF. The chain joins TRBV4-1 to TRBJ1-1, with 7 bases fitting TRBD1. The J segment lost 3 bases and the V segment lost 2 bases, leaving 9 bases of the junction unmatched. The germline gives CDR1 MGHRA, CDR2 YSYEKL. The CDR3 totals 16 residues.